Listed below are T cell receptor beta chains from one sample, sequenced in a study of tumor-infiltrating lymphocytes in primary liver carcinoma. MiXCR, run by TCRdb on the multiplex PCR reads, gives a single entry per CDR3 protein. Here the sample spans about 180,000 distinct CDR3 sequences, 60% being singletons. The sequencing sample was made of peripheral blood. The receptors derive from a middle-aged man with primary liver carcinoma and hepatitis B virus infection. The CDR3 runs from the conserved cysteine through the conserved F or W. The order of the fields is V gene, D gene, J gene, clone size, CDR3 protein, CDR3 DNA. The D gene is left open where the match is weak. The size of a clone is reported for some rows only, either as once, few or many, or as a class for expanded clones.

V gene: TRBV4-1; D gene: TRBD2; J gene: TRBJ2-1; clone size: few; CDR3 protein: CASSPPMTSGRHNEQFF; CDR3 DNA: TGCGCCAGCAGCCCCCCGATGACTAGCGGGAGGCACAATGAGCAGTTCTTC
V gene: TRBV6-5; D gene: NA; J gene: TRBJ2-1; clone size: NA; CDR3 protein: CASSYGAGRGYEQFF; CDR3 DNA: TGTGCCAGCAGTTACGGGGCGGGAAGGGGGTATGAGCAGTTCTTC
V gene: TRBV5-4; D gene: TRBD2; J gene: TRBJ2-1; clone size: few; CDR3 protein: CASSVLATSDINNEQFF; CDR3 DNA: TGTGCCAGCAGCGTTTTGGCCACTAGCGATATAAACAATGAGCAGTTCTTC
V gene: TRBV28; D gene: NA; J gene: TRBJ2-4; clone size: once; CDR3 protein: CASSFHHSGKNIQYF; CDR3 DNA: TGTGCCAGCAGCTTCCACCACAGTGGGAAAAACATTCAGTACTTC
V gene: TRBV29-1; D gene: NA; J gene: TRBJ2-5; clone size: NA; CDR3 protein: CSFRLDTETQYF; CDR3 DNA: TGCAGCTTTCGACTGGACACCGAGACCCAGTACTTC
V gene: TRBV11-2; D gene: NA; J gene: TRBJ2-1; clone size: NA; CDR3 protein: CVSSLTDGAYDQFF; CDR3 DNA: TGTGTCAGCAGCCTAACCGACGGAGCCTACGACCAGTTCTTC
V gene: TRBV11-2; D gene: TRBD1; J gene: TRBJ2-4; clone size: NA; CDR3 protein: CASRRTGKNIHYF; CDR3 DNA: TGTGCCAGCCGCAGGACAGGAAAAAACATTCATTACTTC
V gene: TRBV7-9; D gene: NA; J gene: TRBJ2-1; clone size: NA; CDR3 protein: CASSLVAGTESYNEQFF; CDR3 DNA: TGTGCCAGCAGCTTAGTAGCCGGGACCGAAAGCTACAATGAGCAGTTCTTC
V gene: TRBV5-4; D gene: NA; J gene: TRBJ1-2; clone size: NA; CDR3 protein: CASSPGLGRDYGYTF; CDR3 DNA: TGTGCCAGCAGCCCGGGTCTGGGGCGCGACTATGGCTACACCTTC
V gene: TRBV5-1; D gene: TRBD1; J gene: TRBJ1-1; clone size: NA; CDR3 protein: CASSFGTVNTEAFF; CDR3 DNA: TGCGCCAGCAGCTTCGGGACAGTGAACACTGAAGCTTTCTTT
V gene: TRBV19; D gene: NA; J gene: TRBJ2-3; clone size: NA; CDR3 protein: CASSSGFTDTQYF; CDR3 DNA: TGTGCCAGTAGTAGCGGGTTCACAGATACGCAGTATTTT
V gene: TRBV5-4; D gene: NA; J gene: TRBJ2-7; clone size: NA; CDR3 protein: CASSLGGQTYDQYF; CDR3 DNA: TGTGCCAGCAGCTTGGGGGGCCAAACCTACGATCAGTACTTC
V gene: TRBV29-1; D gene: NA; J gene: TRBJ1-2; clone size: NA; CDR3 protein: CSVTQGVDYGYTF; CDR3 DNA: TGCAGCGTAACACAGGGAGTGGACTATGGCTACACCTTC
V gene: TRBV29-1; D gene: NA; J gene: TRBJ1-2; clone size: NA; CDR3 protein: CNVEDRGRSNYGYTF; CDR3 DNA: TGCAACGTTGAAGATCGTGGGCGTTCTAACTATGGCTACACCTTC
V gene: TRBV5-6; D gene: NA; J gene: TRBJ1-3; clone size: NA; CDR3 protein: CASSFGGSPGNTIYF; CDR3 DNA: TGTGCCAGCAGCTTCGGGGGCAGCCCTGGAAACACCATATATTTT
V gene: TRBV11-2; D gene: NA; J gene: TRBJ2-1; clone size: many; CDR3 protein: CASSLGNEQFF; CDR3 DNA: TGTGCCAGCAGCTTAGGTAATGAGCAGTTCTTC
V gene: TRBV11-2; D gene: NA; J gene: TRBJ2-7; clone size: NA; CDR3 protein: CNSGLTDGAYEQYF; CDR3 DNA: TGTAACAGCGGCTTAACAGACGGAGCCTACGAGCAGTACTTC
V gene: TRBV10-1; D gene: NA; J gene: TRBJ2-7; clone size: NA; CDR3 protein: CASSERVSYEQYF; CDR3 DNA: TGCGCCAGCAGTGAGCGGGTATCCTACGAGCAGTACTTC
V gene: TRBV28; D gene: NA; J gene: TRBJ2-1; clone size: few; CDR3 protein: CASSPRGSYNEQFF; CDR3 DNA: TGTGCCAGCAGTCCCAGAGGCTCCTACAATGAGCAGTTCTTC
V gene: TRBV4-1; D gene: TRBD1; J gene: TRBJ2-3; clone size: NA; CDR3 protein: CASSQADRDTDTQYF; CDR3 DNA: TGCGCCAGCAGCCAAGCCGACAGGGACACAGATACGCAGTATTTT
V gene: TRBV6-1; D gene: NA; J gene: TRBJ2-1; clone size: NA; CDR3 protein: CASSSYSEQFF; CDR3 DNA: TGTGCCAGCAGCTCTTACTCTGAGCAGTTCTTC
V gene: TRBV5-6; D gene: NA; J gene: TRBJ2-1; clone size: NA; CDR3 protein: CASRPWERTYNEQFF; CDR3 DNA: TGTGCCAGCAGACCGTGGGAGAGGACATACAATGAGCAGTTCTTC
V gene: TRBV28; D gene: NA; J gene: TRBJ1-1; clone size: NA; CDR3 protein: CASKDYVAEAFF; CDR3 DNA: TGTGCCAGCAAGGATTACGTCGCTGAAGCTTTCTTT
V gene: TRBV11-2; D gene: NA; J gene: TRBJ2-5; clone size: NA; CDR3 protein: CASSPNGPRETQYF; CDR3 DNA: TGTGCCAGCAGCCCTAACGGGCCCCGGGAGACCCAGTACTTC
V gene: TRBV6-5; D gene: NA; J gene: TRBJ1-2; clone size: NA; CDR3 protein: CSSRHRTVLHGYTF; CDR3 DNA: TGTTCCAGCAGACACCGGACCGTCCTCCATGGCTACACCTTC
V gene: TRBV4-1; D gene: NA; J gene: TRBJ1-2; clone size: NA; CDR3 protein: CASSQAVRTNYGYTF; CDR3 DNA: TGCGCCAGTAGCCAAGCTGTCAGGACTAACTATGGCTACACCTTC
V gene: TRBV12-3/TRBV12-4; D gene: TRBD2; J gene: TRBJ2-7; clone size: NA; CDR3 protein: CASSPLAGGPPYEQYF; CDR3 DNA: TGTGCCAGTAGTCCATTAGCGGGAGGGCCTCCCTACGAGCAGTACTTC
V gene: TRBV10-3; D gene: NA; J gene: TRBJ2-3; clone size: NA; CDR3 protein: CAISPGWSTDTQYF; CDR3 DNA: TGTGCCATCAGTCCCGGGTGGAGCACAGATACGCAGTATTTT
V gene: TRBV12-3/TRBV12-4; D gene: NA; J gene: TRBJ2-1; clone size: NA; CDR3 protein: CASSSFPDQFF; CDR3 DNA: TGTGCCAGCAGTTCTTTCCCGGATCAGTTCTTC
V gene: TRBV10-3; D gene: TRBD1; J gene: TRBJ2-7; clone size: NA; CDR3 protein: CAISVGQGAREQYF; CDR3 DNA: TGTGCCATCAGTGTAGGGCAGGGGGCGCGAGAGCAGTACTTC
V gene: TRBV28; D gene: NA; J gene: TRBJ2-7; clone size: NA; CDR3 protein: CASSSGSYGQYF; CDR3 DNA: TGTGCCAGCAGTTCCGGGTCCTACGGGCAGTACTTC
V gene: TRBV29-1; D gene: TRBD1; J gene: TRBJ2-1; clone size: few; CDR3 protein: CSVPTEAGTGVWDEQFF; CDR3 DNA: TGCAGCGTTCCTACAGAAGCCGGGACAGGGGTCTGGGATGAGCAGTTCTTC